The 4 T cell receptor beta chains listed next were all sequenced from one sample in a study of blood T cell repertoires in COVID-19 (dated by TCRdb to 2020 to 2022). The method behind the library was the immunoSEQ multiplex PCR assay. TCRdb re-hosts the immuneACCESS table, in-frame sequences only. Its copies lack some clones; in the studies checked, an unresolved V gene accounts for under half of them, and the cause for the rest is not known. The sample table records more than 95,000 clones; 80% of these occur just once. Of the sample, 20% to 30% falls within the top ten clones. Sequencing was performed on peripheral blood. These TCRs come from a human donor in a cohort sampled during active COVID-19.

This chain uses TRBV28 with TRBJ1-4; 7 bases are a match to TRBD1. CDR1 is MDHEN, CDR2 SYDVKM, per germline. With V trimmed by 5 bases and J by 8 bases, 8 bases remained unmatched. CDR3 length: 14 residues. As DNA, the CDR3 is TGTGCCAGCAGTACTCGACAGGGTAACGAAAAACTGTTTTTT. Translating it yields CASSTRQGNEKLFF. The full variable domain, with the rest looked up from reference TRBV28 and TRBJ1-4, is DVKVTQSSRYLVKRTGEKVFLECVQDMDHENMFWYRQDPGLGLRLIYFSYDVKMKEKGDIPEGYSVSREKKERFSLILESASTNQTSMYLCASSTRQGNEKLFFGSGTQLSVL.

The chain employs TRBV10-2 and TRBJ2-1; a possible D gene is TRBD2 (6 bases). This CDR3 region has 13 residues. Deletions cut 9 bases from V and 0 bases from J, with 9 bases between. Looked up from germline, CDR1 is WSHSY and CDR2 is SAAADI. CDR3 bases: TGCGCCAGGGCTAGCGCCTCCTACAATGAGCAGTTCTTC. Amino acid sequence: CARASASYNEQFF.

The chain uses TRBV4-2 and TRBJ1-1; possible D gene TRBD1, 6 bases. Between the trimmed V and J ends, which lost 4 bases and 1 base, there was a span of 16 bases. Germline CDR1 and CDR2: LGHNA and YNFKEQ. The CDR3 loop spans 16 amino acids. This CDR3 reads CASSPGRGGANTEAFF. CDR3 coding DNA: TGTGCCAGCAGCCCAGGGCGGGGGGGCGCGAACACTGAAGCTTTCTTT.

This clone appeared a few times. V and J are TRBV7-6 and TRBJ2-5, with D unresolved. Germline CDR1 SGHVS, CDR2 FNYEAQ. Trimming took off 4 bases at V and 5 bases at J, with 5 bases between the two ends. There are 11 residues in the CDR3. As DNA, the CDR3 is TGTGCCAGCAGCTCCTCGGAGACCCAGTACTTC. Translating gives CASSSSETQYF.